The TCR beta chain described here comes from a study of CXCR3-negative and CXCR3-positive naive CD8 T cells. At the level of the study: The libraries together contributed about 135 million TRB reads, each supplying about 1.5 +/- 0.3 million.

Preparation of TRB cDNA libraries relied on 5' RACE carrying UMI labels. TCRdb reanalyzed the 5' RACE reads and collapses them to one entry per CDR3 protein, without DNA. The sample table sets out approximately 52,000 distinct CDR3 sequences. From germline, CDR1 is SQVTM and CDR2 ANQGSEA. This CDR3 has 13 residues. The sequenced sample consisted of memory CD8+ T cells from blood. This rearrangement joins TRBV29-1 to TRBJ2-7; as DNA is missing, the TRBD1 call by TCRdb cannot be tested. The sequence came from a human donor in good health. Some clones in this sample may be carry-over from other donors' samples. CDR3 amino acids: CSVGGYDPYEQYF.